This T cell receptor beta chain was profiled in a study of response to subunit inactivated influenza vaccine. Broader study findings: Authors suggested each seasonal flu vaccination may recruit only limited numbers of new T cells.

TCRdb fed the RT-PCR reads into MiXCR, producing one record per CDR3 protein. The repertoire holds over 150,000 distinct CDR3 sequences, with about 10% as singletons. This clonotype showed up many times. Its antigen remains unidentified. The CDR3 loop spans 14 amino acids. Trimming took 1 base from V and 5 from J, leaving 11 bases between them. Germline V gene sequence: CDR1 SGHTA, CDR2 FQGNSA. V gene TRBV7-2 combines with J gene TRBJ2-5; D is perhaps TRBD1 (5 bases). Material: non-naive T cells sorted from PBMCs, obtained on the day of vaccination. The clonotype originates from a man aged 45-60 years who received an inactivated influenza vaccine. As DNA, the CDR3 is TGTGCCAGCAGCTTAGGGTATCCAGGGGAGACCCAGTACTTC. This codes for CASSLGYPGETQYF.